This T cell receptor beta chain appears in the sequencing data of a study of a mutant IDH1 vaccine in newly diagnosed glioma. For the study at large: The therapy given earlier, which was standard therapy, consisted of radiotherapy, temozolomide, or both, and most of the patients received both. The study held visit V12 at week 35 and visit V13 at week 47.

The method was immunoSEQ multiplex PCR; TCRdb's version includes in-frame clones alone and lacks a portion of them. The data hold around 65,000 clones, with roughly 87% observed a single time. V trimming: 3 bases; J trimming: 11 bases; junction bases outside the gene matches: 5. This CDR3 region has 12 residues. Germline V gene lookup returns CDR1 MDHEN and CDR2 SYDVKM. Worth noting for this clone: No antigen is known for it.

Described time point: week 47, end of study. In every dose of vaccine, 300 ug of mutant IDH1 20-mer peptide was given alongside topical imiquimod. This TCR derives from a man aged 25-45 years with glioma. Sequencing used PBMCs, obtained from a glioma patient whose treatment included an IDH1 peptide vaccine. The chain combines TRBV28 with TRBJ1-1; 8 nucleotides match TRBD1. Here the CDR3 DNA reads TGTGCCAGCAGTTTCAGGGGGCTTCGGGCTTTCTTT. It translates to CASSFRGLRAFF.